These T cell receptor beta chains were read from a single sample in a study of shared clonotypes between healthy human individuals. Sequencing used immunoSEQ multiplex PCR; TCRdb keeps in-frame clones, though not all of them. The table shows 2,500,000 or so clones, with around 93% occurring only once. The sequencing sample was made of naive CD4+ T cells from PBMCs. The receptors originated from a man younger than 35 in good health. Some clones in this sample may be carry-over from other donors' samples. Each CDR3 is given with its conserved first and last residue. D genes are given only for firm matches. Size tells how often a clone was seen (once, few, many) or the class of an expanded clone, and some rows leave it out.

NA | TRBD2 | TRBJ2-4 | TRBV7-2 | TGTGCCAGCAGCTTAAGACTCGGACTAGCGGAAAAAAACATTCAGTACTTC | CASSLRLGLAEKNIQYF
NA | NA | TRBJ1-1 | TRBV5-4 | TGTGCCAGCAGCTCGGAAGGCAGGATGAACACTGAAGCTTTCTTT | CASSSEGRMNTEAFF
NA | TRBD1 | TRBJ1-5 | TRBV4-1 | TGCGCCAGCAGCCGAAGTCAGGGGGCATATGACAATCAGCCCCAGCATTTT | CASSRSQGAYDNQPQHF
once | TRBD2 | TRBJ2-7 | TRBV10-3 | TGTGCCATGCACTTGGGGCGGGAGAACGACGAGCAGTACTTC | CAMHLGRENDEQYF
NA | TRBD2 | TRBJ2-5 | TRBV6-9 | TGTGCCAGCAGTTTGATCGGCGGGCGGGAGAGGCTAGAGACCCAGTACTTC | CASSLIGGRERLETQYF
NA | TRBD2 | TRBJ2-1 | TRBV28 | TGTGCCAGCAGTTTATGGGGCGGGGGGACTAGCGGGGCCCCTATCAATGAGCAGTTCTTC | CASSLWGGGTSGAPINEQFF
once | TRBD1 | TRBJ1-1 | TRBV7-6 | TGTGCCAGCAGCTCTCAGGGGGGTGGCACTGAAGCTTTCTTT | CASSSQGGGTEAFF
NA | NA | TRBJ2-5 | TRBV19 | TGTGCCAGTAGTATAGGGCCCCAAGAGACCCAGTACTTC | CASSIGPQETQYF
NA | TRBD2 | TRBJ2-2 | TRBV7-9 | TGTGCCAGCAGCTTAATGGGACTAGTGGACACCGGGGAGCTGTTTTTT | CASSLMGLVDTGELFF
NA | TRBD2 | TRBJ2-7 | TRBV5-4 | TGTGCCAGCACCCCGGGGGGGGCCCCCTACGAGCAGTACTTC | CASTPGGAPYEQYF
NA | NA | TRBJ2-5 | TRBV27 | TGTGCCAGCAGCAGGGGACGGTTCCAAGAGACCCAGTACTTC | CASSRGRFQETQYF
NA | NA | TRBJ1-2 | TRBV5-6 | TGTGCCAGCAGCTTCCGGGACACCATTAACTATGGCTACACCTTC | CASSFRDTINYGYTF
NA | NA | TRBJ2-6 | TRBV5-4 | TGTGCCAGCAGAGAGGCTGGGGCCAACGTCCTGACTTTC | CASREAGANVLTF
few | NA | TRBJ1-1 | TRBV7-9 | TGTGCCAGCAGCTACCTCACGTCACCGCCGGCTTTCTTT | CASSYLTSPPAFF
NA | NA | TRBJ1-1 | TRBV5-1 | TGCGCCAGCAGCTTATTTGGATCGACAGGAGGGAACACTGAAGCTTTCTTT | CASSLFGSTGGNTEAFF
NA | NA | TRBJ2-1 | TRBV10-1 | TGCGCCAGCAGTGATGAACTAGCTGTTGAGCAGTTCTTC | CASSDELAVEQFF
NA | NA | TRBJ2-6 | TRBV7-7 | TGTGCCAGCGGAACCGGGACTGGGGCCAACGTCCTGACTTTC | CASGTGTGANVLTF
NA | TRBD1 | TRBJ1-4 | TRBV7-9 | TGTGCCAGCAGCTTAGCCATACAAGTGACAGGGTATGGGGAAAAACTGTTTTTT | CASSLAIQVTGYGEKLFF
once | TRBD2 | TRBJ2-1 | TRBV11-3 | TGTGCCAGCAGCTTAGTCGGGAGGGGGGCTTACAATGAGCAGTTCTTC | CASSLVGRGAYNEQFF
NA | NA | TRBJ2-7 | TRBV7-2 | TGTGCCAGCAGCTTAAATTCCTACGAGCAGTACTTC | CASSLNSYEQYF
NA | NA | TRBJ2-5 | TRBV6-6 | TGTGCCAGCAGTCGGCGGACAGACCTCCAAGAGACCCAGTACTTC | CASSRRTDLQETQYF
NA | TRBD1 | TRBJ1-3 | TRBV5-4 | TGTGCCAGCAGCGGGAGTGGGACAGAGAGGAACACCATATATTTT | CASSGSGTERNTIYF
NA | TRBD1 | TRBJ1-5 | TRBV6-1 | TGTGCCAGCAGACCGGACAGGATGAGCAATCAGCCCCAGCATTTT | CASRPDRMSNQPQHF
NA | TRBD1 | TRBJ1-3 | TRBV10-3 | TGTGCCATCAGTGAAAACAGGGGGCTCTCTGGAAACACCATATATTTT | CAISENRGLSGNTIYF
NA | TRBD1 | TRBJ2-7 | TRBV5-1 | TGCGCCAGCAGCCTTGCGGGGACAGGGGCCAACGAGCAGTACTTC | CASSLAGTGANEQYF
NA | NA | TRBJ1-5 | TRBV30 | TGTGCCTGGAGCACCCAGGGAACGGGTCAGCCCCAGCATTTT | CAWSTQGTGQPQHF
NA | NA | TRBJ1-2 | TRBV7-2 | TGTGCCAGCAGCTTAGCTACAGGGCTTAACTATGGCTACACCTTC | CASSLATGLNYGYTF
NA | TRBD2 | TRBJ2-3 | TRBV25-1 | TGTGCCAGCAGGGGAGGGGCAGATGCGCAGTATTTT | CASRGGADAQYF
NA | NA | TRBJ1-5 | TRBV27 | TGTGCCAGCAGTTTATTGGGGACAAATAATCAGCCCCAGCATTTT | CASSLLGTNNQPQHF
NA | NA | TRBJ1-1 | TRBV28 | TGTGCCAGCAGTCCCTCTTACGGGGCGGCGGGCACTGAAGCTTTCTTT | CASSPSYGAAGTEAFF